This TCR beta chain was found in a study of T cells in tuberculosis. Study context: This South African cohort compared adolescents with or without latent tuberculosis against adults with active tuberculosis. General study findings and limits: Active tuberculosis patients had shorter CDR3-alpha; the beta difference was nonsignificant. Cases with active tuberculosis were adults, while controls were adolescents.

Concerning this clone: No antigen is known for it.

The CDR3 spans 16 residues. V gave up 1 base and J gave up 9 bases, with 19 bases separating them. Germline assignment: CDR1 LGHNA and CDR2 YSLEER. The repertoire was sequenced with immunoSEQ multiplex PCR; TCRdb's copy has only in-frame clones and lacks some. Altogether roughly 40,000 clones are present, about 95% being singletons, with the ten largest covering 3.6%. This sequence was found in a donor aged 5-35 years with latent tuberculosis or without tuberculosis infection. Sequencing used PBMCs. The V gene is TRBV4-3, the J gene TRBJ1-3; D uncertain. The chain's CDR3 is CASSQVKSAGEGTIYF. CDR3 in DNA: TGCGCCAGCAGCCAAGTCAAGTCGGCCGGGGAGGGCACCATATATTTT.